This T cell receptor beta chain was identified during a study of CD8 T cells in ankylosing spondylitis. As regards this clonotype: The target antigen is unknown.

This CDR3 comprises 11 residues. V lost 4 bases to trimming and J lost 4 bases, with 8 bases between them. CDR1 is GTSNPN, CDR2 SVGIG, per germline (reference sequence). Quantitative molecular-barcoded 5'-RACE generated the TCR beta libraries. TCRdb redid the calling of the 5' RACE reads with MiXCR, one entry per CDR3 protein. The sample lists 200,000 to 300,000 distinct CDR3 sequences; 20% to 30% were seen once. Study conclusions and caveats: A motif of eight highly homologous TCR beta variants was seen as apparently characteristic of ankylosing spondylitis blood. As reported, disease-linked clones showed significant enrichment in matched ankylosing spondylitis synovial fluid. Disease-linked clones bore a CD8+ phenotype and were relatively rare in peripheral blood.

This clonotype originated in a male donor with ankylosing spondylitis or in good health (not recorded which). V and J are TRBV30 and TRBJ2-7; the D is unclear. The sequenced material came from blood, either unsorted or a sorted T cell fraction (not recorded which). CDR3 protein: CAWKSAYEQYF. CDR3 DNA sequence: TGTGCCTGGAAATCAGCGTACGAGCAGTACTTC.